One sample yielded the 8 T cell receptor beta chains listed below, sequenced in a study of PD-L1 blockade in urothelial cancer. Produced via immunoSEQ multiplex PCR; TCRdb's table is partial and in-frame only. This table holds 130,000 or so clones, around 84% found once. As to time point: pretreatment peripheral blood. Here the sequenced sample was PBMCs, taken around atezolizumab (anti-PD-L1) treatment. These receptors all stem from a man aged 50-59 years with urothelial cancer.

V is TRBV6-6 and J is TRBJ2-7; 7 bases fit TRBD1. Losses at the gene ends were 5 bases for V and 6 bases for J; bases not matched to a gene: 4. The germline V gene has CDR1 MNHNY and CDR2 SVGAGI (reference sequence). The CDR3 covers 12 residues. CDR3 residues: CASSLHRGEQYF. CDR3 nucleotide sequence: TGTGCCAGCAGTCTTCACAGGGGCGAGCAGTACTTC.

The chain combines TRBV6-5 with TRBJ2-3; a possible D gene is TRBD2 (5 bases). V lost 5 bases to trimming and J lost 8 bases, with 17 bases between them. Germline V gene data show CDR1 as MNHEY and CDR2 as SVGAGI. CDR3 length: 14 residues. Written as DNA, the CDR3 is TGTGCCAGCAGTGCGGGCCCCCAGGCGGGTACGCAGTATTTT. This codes for CASSAGPQAGTQYF.

The V gene is TRBV11-2, the J gene TRBJ2-1; D possibly corresponds to TRBD1 (6 bases). Germline CDR1 and CDR2: SGHAT and FQNNGV. The CDR3 has 12 amino acids. Trimming left V 7 bases short and J 10 bases short, with 14 bases between. The CDR3 sequence: CASIEGEPEQFF. CDR3 DNA: TGTGCCAGCATCGAGGGGGAGCCGGAGCAGTTCTTC.

This CDR3 reads CASTEEGRGAGELFF. CDR3 nucleotides: TGTGCCAGCACCGAAGAGGGGAGGGGCGCCGGGGAGCTGTTTTTT. The chain carries TRBV7-2 and TRBJ2-2; TRBD2 matches 7 bases. CDR1 and CDR2 (germline): SGHTA, FQGNSA. V lost 7 bases to trimming and J lost 6 bases; unmatched junction nucleotides: 11. There are 15 residues in the CDR3. Full variable domain (missing parts from reference TRBV7-2 and TRBJ2-2): GAGVSQSPSNKVTEKGKDVELRCDPISGHTALYWYRQSLGQGLEFLIYFQGNSAPDKSGLPSDRFSAERTGGSVSTLTIQRTQQEDSAVYLCASTEEGRGAGELFFGEGSRLTVL.

The rearrangement uses TRBV19 and TRBJ1-5; D may be TRBD1 (6 bases). Trimming removed 10 bases at V and 2 bases at J, with 12 bases between. Per the germline V gene, CDR1 is LNHDA and CDR2 is SQIVND (reference sequence). CDR3 length: 13 residues. CDR3 nucleotide sequence: TGTGCCATCCCGGGGGGCGGCAATCAGCCCCAGCATTTT. It specifies CAIPGGGNQPQHF.

The chain uses TRBV11-2 and TRBJ2-3; tentative D call: TRBD1 (6 bases). V was shortened by 0 bases and J by 5 bases, with 12 bases between the two germline ends. The CDR3 length is 15 residues. Germline CDR1 is SGHAT and CDR2 is FQNNGV. The CDR3 nucleotides read TGTGCCAGCAGCTTAGACTATAACAGGGTAGATACGCAGTATTTT. Translating it yields CASSLDYNRVDTQYF.

The J gene is TRBJ2-7, the V gene TRBV21-1; the listed D gene, TRBD2, was not tested against the DNA. TRBV21-1 is recorded as a pseudogene. This CDR3 comprises 17 residues. The CDR3 here is CASNRGFPSGRMYEQYF. The CDR3 DNA sequence: TGTGCCAGCAACCGTGGGTTCCCCAGCGGGAGAATGTACGAGCAGTACTTC.

The chain carries TRBV11-2 and TRBJ2-3; possible D gene TRBD1, 6 bases. The CDR3 sequence is 13 residues long. Germline V gene sequence: CDR1 SGHAT, CDR2 FQNNGV. V shed 2 bases and J shed 6 bases, with 9 bases lying between them. CDR3 residues: CASSLTDSDTQYF. The DNA for the CDR3 is TGTGCCAGCAGCTTAACGGACAGTGATACGCAGTATTTT.